This T cell receptor beta chain was found in a study of control samples from healthy donors and cancer patients. Clones were sequenced by immunoSEQ multiplex PCR, and TCRdb holds only the in-frame ones, with some missing. The sample consists of about 150,000 clones, about 94% of them appearing once. Germline V gene sequence: CDR1 SGDLS, CDR2 YYNGEE. V was trimmed by 0 bases and J by 3 bases, leaving 12 bases between them. The CDR3 is made up of 16 amino acids. The V and J genes are TRBV9 and TRBJ1-4; tentative D call: TRBD1 (5 bases). The source of this sequence is a man in his fifties or sixties with colorectal cancer. Sequenced sample: PBMCs. Written as DNA, the CDR3 is TGTGCCAGCAGCGTAGGGGGAGGGACGGCTAATGAAAAACTGTTTTTT. It translates to CASSVGGGTANEKLFF. The entire variable domain, with the rest obtained from reference TRBV9 and TRBJ1-4, is as follows: DSGVTQTPKHLITATGQRVTLRCSPRSGDLSVYWYQQSLDQGLQFLIQYYNGEERAKGNILERFSAQQFPDLHSELNLSSLELGDSALYFCASSVGGGTANEKLFFGSGTQLSVL.